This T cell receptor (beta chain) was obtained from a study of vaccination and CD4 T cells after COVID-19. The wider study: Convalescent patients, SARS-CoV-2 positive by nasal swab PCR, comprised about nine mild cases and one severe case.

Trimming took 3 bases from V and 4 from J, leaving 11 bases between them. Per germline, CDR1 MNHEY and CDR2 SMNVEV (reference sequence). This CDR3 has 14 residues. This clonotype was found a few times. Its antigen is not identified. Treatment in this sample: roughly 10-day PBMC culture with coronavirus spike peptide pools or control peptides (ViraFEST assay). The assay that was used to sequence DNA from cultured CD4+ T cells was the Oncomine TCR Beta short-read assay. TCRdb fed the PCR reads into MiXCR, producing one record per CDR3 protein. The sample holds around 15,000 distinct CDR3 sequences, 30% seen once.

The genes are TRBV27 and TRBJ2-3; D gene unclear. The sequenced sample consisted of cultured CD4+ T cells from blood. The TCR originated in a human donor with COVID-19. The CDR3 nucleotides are TGTGCCAGCAGTTTTTGGCAGGCGGCAGATACGCAGTATTTT. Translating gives CASSFWQAADTQYF.